A single sample gave rise to the 5 T cell receptor beta chains below, sequenced in a study of OX40 agonist ivuxolimab in advanced cancers. Data came from immunoSEQ multiplex PCR; TCRdb stores just in-frame clones and leaves some out. Of about 83,000 clones listed, under 95% are singletons. Sample: CD4+ or CD8+ T cells sorted from blood, taken in a trial of the OX40 agonist ivuxolimab. The receptors come from an adult with an advanced solid tumor such as melanoma, head and neck, liver or kidney cancer.

The chain joins TRBV4-1 to TRBJ1-2, with D possibly TRBD1 on 5 matching bases. Per the germline V gene, CDR1 is MGHRA and CDR2 is YSYEKL. CDR3 length: 15 residues. Trimming cost V 1 base and J 6 bases, with 15 bases left between them. The CDR3 DNA reads TGCGCCAGCAGCCAAGGTCCGGGGACGCCCCATGGCTACACCTTC. Its protein product is CASSQGPGTPHGYTF.

The chain links TRBV5-4 to TRBJ2-2, with no clear D. The ends were cut back, 2 bases at V and 1 base at J, with 6 bases in the middle. The length of the CDR3 is 14 residues. The germline CDR1 and CDR2 sequences are SGHNT and YYREEE (reference sequence). The CDR3 nucleotides read TGTGCCAGCAGCTTAGGGATGAACACCGGGGAGCTGTTTTTT. Residues: CASSLGMNTGELFF.

The chain links TRBV4-2 to TRBJ2-3; D remains unclear. CDR1 and CDR2 from the germline V gene are LGHNA and YNFKEQ. The V gene lost 0 bases and the J gene lost 6 bases, with 7 bases spanning the gap. The CDR3 contains 13 residues. As DNA, the CDR3 is TGTGCCAGCAGCCAAGATCCCCCCGATACGCAGTATTTT. This gives the protein CASSQDPPDTQYF.

The CDR3 here is CASSRQASYEQYV. DNA for the CDR3: TGTGCCAGCAGCCGCCAGGCCTCCTACGAGCAGTACGTC. This chain uses TRBV6-5 with TRBJ2-7; D not certain. Per the germline V gene, CDR1 is MNHEY and CDR2 is SVGAGI. CDR3 length: 13 residues. The V end was cut by 6 bases, the J end by 0 bases, with 9 bases between.

The chain uses TRBV13 and TRBJ2-3; no clear D. Trimming shortened V by 3 bases and J by 4 bases, and 8 bases separated the two germline ends. The CDR3 extends over 13 amino acids. Germline V gene lookup returns CDR1 PRHDT and CDR2 FYEKMQ (reference sequence). The CDR3 spells CASSLGPADTQYF. The CDR3 DNA follows: TGTGCCAGCAGCTTGGGTCCGGCAGATACGCAGTATTTT.